Shown below are 25 T cell receptor beta chains from a single sample sequenced in a study of OX40 agonist ivuxolimab in advanced cancers. Data came from immunoSEQ multiplex PCR; TCRdb stores just in-frame clones and leaves some out. The sample contains approximately 80,000 clones, approximately 90% of which appear only once. Sequenced material: CD4+ or CD8+ T cells sorted from blood, taken in a trial of the OX40 agonist ivuxolimab. The receptors come from an adult with an advanced solid tumor such as melanoma, head and neck, liver or kidney cancer.

The V and J genes are TRBV19 and TRBJ2-2; 7 bases line up with TRBD2. Germline V gives CDR1 LNHDA, CDR2 SQIVND (reference sequence). Trimming removed 7 bases from V and 5 bases from J; junction bases left unmatched: 4. The CDR3 is 13 residues long. In DNA, the CDR3 is TGTGCCAGTAACGGGAGGTTAACCGGGGAGCTGTTTTTT. Its protein is CASNGRLTGELFF.

The chain recombines TRBV30 with TRBJ1-3; D remains ambiguous. V was cut by 2 bases and J by 0 bases, with 8 bases left in between. The V gene's germline CDR1 is GTSNPN and CDR2 SVGIG (reference sequence). The CDR3 is made up of 14 amino acids. The CDR3 bases are TGTGCCTGGAGTAGACTCGCCTCTGGAAACACCATATATTTT. Translated, it gives CAWSRLASGNTIYF.

This chain links TRBV6-1 with TRBJ2-5, with TRBD2 identical over 9 bases. The end of the DNA is better explained by TRBJ2-7, so the J call may be wrong. From germline, CDR1 is MNHNS and CDR2 SASEGT. The CDR3 loop spans 15 amino acids. The DNA for the CDR3 is TGTGCCAGCAGTCCTGGACTAGCGATGGACTACGAGCAGTACTTC. Residues: CASSPGLAMDYEQYF.

The V gene is TRBV5-4, the J gene TRBJ1-6, with 9 bases that match TRBD1. Germline CDR1 SGHNT, CDR2 YYREEE (reference sequence). Trimming removed 4 bases from V and 6 bases from J; junction bases left unmatched: 5. This CDR3 has 15 amino acids. The CDR3 reads CASSDTGGGNSPLHF. The CDR3 DNA reads as TGTGCCAGCAGCGATACAGGGGGCGGTAATTCACCCCTCCACTTT.

The rearrangement links TRBV19 to TRBJ2-5; 9 bases map to TRBD1. The CDR3 runs to 15 residues. Germline assignment: CDR1 LNHDA and CDR2 SQIVND (reference sequence). J gave up 3 bases and V 3 bases, and 5 bases lay outside the gene matches. The CDR3 region has the DNA TGTGCCAGTAGTATCCCCGGACAGGGGAAAGAGACCCAGTACTTC. Protein product: CASSIPGQGKETQYF.

The chain links TRBV6-1 to TRBJ1-1; D possibly corresponds to TRBD1 (6 bases). The CDR3 is 14 residues long. V was trimmed by 8 bases and J by 4 bases, leaving 17 bases between them. Germline V CDR1 and CDR2: MNHNS, SASEGT. The CDR3 DNA follows: TGTGCCAGCCCGATGCACGGGGGGCTCACTGAAGCTTTCTTT. Encoded protein: CASPMHGGLTEAFF.

The chain is built from TRBV6-5 and TRBJ2-2, with 8 bases aligning to TRBD1. The V gene's germline CDR1 is MNHEY and CDR2 SVGAGI. The CDR3 is 14 residues long. Trimming cost V 6 bases and J 7 bases; bases outside gene matches: 7. CDR3 region: CASRTDREVGELFF. In DNA, the CDR3 is TGTGCCAGCAGGACGGACAGGGAGGTCGGGGAGCTGTTTTTT.

This chain uses TRBV19 with TRBJ2-7; 10 bases are a match to TRBD2. J lost 7 bases, V lost 5 bases, and 17 bases had no gene match. CDR1 is LNHDA, CDR2 SQIVND, per germline (reference sequence). This CDR3 has 17 amino acids. CDR3 sequence (DNA): TGTGCCAGTAGTCCTCGAGCCGGGACTAGCGCCCCGGGGGAGCAGTACTTC. Encoded protein: CASSPRAGTSAPGEQYF. The full variable domain, in which reference TRBV19 and TRBJ2-7 provide the parts outside the CDR3, is DGGITQSPKYLFRKEGQNVTLSCEQNLNHDAMYWYRQDPGQGLRLIYYSQIVNDFQKGDIAEGYSVSREKKESFPLTVTSAQKNPTAFYLCASSPRAGTSAPGEQYFGPGTRLTVT.

Only one count was recorded for this clone. The chain carries TRBV5-1 and TRBJ2-7; D unresolved. The CDR3 length is 12 residues. CDR1 is SGHRS and CDR2 is YFSETQ in the germline V gene. Trimming took off 3 bases at V and 3 bases at J, with 7 bases between the two ends. The CDR3 coding sequence is TGCGCCAGCAGCTCATCTGGCTACGAGCAGTACTTC. The encoded protein is CASSSSGYEQYF.

The chain is built from TRBV11-2 and TRBJ2-1; D assignment may be TRBD1 or TRBD2 (6 bases each). V lost 6 bases, J lost 10 bases, and 16 bases lay in between. From germline, CDR1 is SGHAT and CDR2 FQNNGV. The CDR3 spans 13 residues. The CDR3 loop is CASRTGRGGEQFF. The DNA for the CDR3 is TGTGCCAGCAGGACCGGGAGAGGGGGGGAGCAGTTCTTC.

The V gene is TRBV5-5, the J gene TRBJ2-1, with TRBD2 matching 10 bases. The CDR3 is 16 amino acids. Germline assignment: CDR1 SGHKS and CDR2 YYEKEE (reference sequence). J lost 0 bases, V lost 1 base, and 1 base had no gene match. The CDR3 loop reads CASSLTSGTSYNEQFF. CDR3 nucleotides: TGTGCCAGCAGCTTGACTAGCGGGACCTCCTACAATGAGCAGTTCTTC.

A remark on this clone: The same CDR3 can be traced to other DNA sequences in this sample. In DNA, the CDR3 is TGTGCCAGCAGCTTAGTTGCAGGACCCTACGAGCAGTACTTC. This encodes CASSLVAGPYEQYF. The chain employs TRBV7-2 and TRBJ2-7; D gene unclear. CDR3 length equals 14 residues. CDR1 is SGHTA and CDR2 is FQGNSA in the germline V gene. V was clipped by 1 base and J by 2 bases, with 9 bases between them.

J is TRBJ1-1 and V is TRBV6-5, with D perhaps TRBD1 (6 bases). Per germline, CDR1 MNHEY and CDR2 SVGAGI. V gave up 2 bases and J gave up 1 base, with 11 bases separating them. The CDR3 is made up of 15 amino acids. The chain's CDR3 is CASSYHRVTNTEAFF. CDR3 DNA: TGTGCCAGCAGTTACCACAGGGTAACGAACACTGAAGCTTTCTTT.

The rearrangement uses TRBV29-1 and TRBJ2-7; 10 bases map to TRBD1. The CDR3 runs 14 residues. Per germline, CDR1 SQVTM and CDR2 ANQGSEA. V trimming: 7 bases; J trimming: 1 base; junction bases outside the gene matches: 7. The CDR3 DNA reads as TGCAGCGCCCGGACAGGGGGAGGGTCCTACGAGCAGTACTTC. Its protein product is CSARTGGGSYEQYF.

This clone has a single count. The chain recombines TRBV6-1 with TRBJ1-5; D remains unclear. The CDR3 has 13 amino acids. Trimming shortened V by 1 base and J by 3 bases, and 4 bases separated the two germline ends. In germline, CDR1 is MNHNS, CDR2 SASEGT. This CDR3 is CASSEEYNQPQHF. CDR3 in DNA: TGTGCCAGCAGTGAAGAATACAATCAGCCCCAGCATTTT.

The V call is TRBV2, the J call TRBJ1-4; the D gene is possibly TRBD1 (5 bases). V lost 6 bases and J lost 6, with 14 bases in between. Germline CDR1 reads SNHLY; CDR2 reads FYNNEI. The CDR3 has 14 residues. The CDR3 DNA follows: TGTGCCAGCAGCGCACAGGTGGTGGATGAAAAACTGTTTTTT. Protein sequence: CASSAQVVDEKLFF.

The V and J genes are TRBV4-1 and TRBJ2-1; TRBD2 matches 10 bases. The CDR3 is made up of 18 amino acids. Trimming cost V 0 bases and J 0 bases; bases outside gene matches: 5. Germline values: CDR1 MGHRA, CDR2 YSYEKL. The CDR3 reads CASSQDRASGSSYNEQFF. In DNA form, the CDR3 reads TGCGCCAGCAGCCAAGATAGGGCTAGCGGGAGCTCCTACAATGAGCAGTTCTTC.

J is TRBJ1-1 and V is TRBV9; no clear D gene. Germline V gives CDR1 SGDLS, CDR2 YYNGEE. This CDR3 comprises 13 residues. The ends were cut back, 1 base at V and 3 bases at J, with 7 bases in the middle. CDR3 sequence reads: CASSVYIDTEAFF. The CDR3 DNA reads TGTGCCAGCAGCGTATACATTGACACTGAAGCTTTCTTT.

The chain couples TRBV11-3 to TRBJ2-5; D call uncertain. Trimming cost V 1 base and J 5 bases, with 2 bases left between them. Germline V gene data show CDR1 as SGHNT and CDR2 as YENEEA. The CDR3 consists of 11 residues. CDR3 in DNA: TGTGCCAGCAGCTTAGGGGAGACCCAGTACTTC. As protein: CASSLGETQYF.

J is TRBJ2-3 and V is TRBV19; D perhaps matches TRBD2 (6 bases). Germline V gene lookup returns CDR1 LNHDA and CDR2 SQIVND (reference sequence). The CDR3 totals 18 residues. V was pared by 6 bases and J by 5 bases, with 27 bases between. In DNA, the CDR3 is TGTGCCAGTAGGAAAATACTCGGAGGGGTCGGTACGTTAGATACGCAGTATTTT. Its translation: CASRKILGGVGTLDTQYF.

The gene calls are TRBV7-9 and TRBJ2-1; a weak D match, TRBD2 (6 bases). Trimming took 1 base from V and 6 from J, leaving 13 bases between them. The length of the CDR3 is 15 residues. Germline V gene lookup returns CDR1 SEHNR and CDR2 FQNEAQ (reference sequence). CDR3 DNA: TGTGCCAGCAGCTTAGTCCTGACTAGTTTCAATGAGCAGTTCTTC. Amino acids: CASSLVLTSFNEQFF.

This clone was picked up a small number of times. The chain couples TRBV7-2 to TRBJ1-2; TRBD1 might be the D (5 bases). CDR3 length: 15 amino acids. Looked up from germline, CDR1 is SGHTA and CDR2 is FQGNSA. Deletions cut 3 bases from V and 5 bases from J, with 16 bases between. CDR3 protein: CASSFGRGGGYGYTF. DNA for the CDR3: TGTGCCAGCAGCTTCGGCCGCGGGGGAGGGTATGGCTACACCTTC.

The chain couples TRBV5-5 to TRBJ2-7; a weak D match, TRBD1 (6 bases). V was cut by 4 bases and J by 0 bases, with 20 bases left in between. The CDR3 is 17 amino acids. Germline V CDR1 and CDR2: SGHKS, YYEKEE (reference sequence). CDR3 residues: CASSDLWDTSPSYEQYF. The CDR3 DNA reads as TGTGCCAGCAGCGACCTTTGGGACACATCCCCCTCCTACGAGCAGTACTTC.

This rearrangement joins TRBV28 to TRBJ1-2; 7 bases match TRBD1. Trimming removed 2 bases from V and 9 bases from J; junction bases left unmatched: 12. Per germline, CDR1 MDHEN and CDR2 SYDVKM. There are 15 residues in the CDR3. CDR3 sequence reads: CASSLVAATGESYTF. Written as DNA, the CDR3 is TGTGCCAGCAGTTTAGTGGCGGCCACAGGGGAGAGCTACACCTTC.

Regarding this clone: The junction and the germline gene differ at one end; a read error may be behind it. The chain recombines TRBV7-7 with TRBJ2-5; D perhaps matches TRBD2 (6 bases). This CDR3 region has 13 residues. In germline, CDR1 is SSHAT, CDR2 FNYEAQ (reference sequence). CDR3 loop: CASTLGGGETQYF. CDR3 nucleotides: TGTGCTAGCACCCTCGGGGGAGGAGAGACCCAGTACTTC. The variable domain in full, with the rest retrieved from reference TRBV7-7 and TRBJ2-5, is GAGVSQSPRYKVTKRGQDVTLRCDPISSHATLYWYQQALGQGPEFLTYFNYEAQPDKSGLPSDRFSAERPEGSISTLTIQRTEQRDSAMYRCASTLGGGETQYFGPGTRLLVL.